This section outlines one T cell receptor beta chain sequence together with its context. These data come from a study of T cell changes during pregnancy in multiple sclerosis. Measured with immunoSEQ multiplex PCR; TCRdb has only the in-frame clones, and not every one. Of under 50,000 clones in the sample, approximately 90% were seen once. The CDR3 length is 13 residues. Germline-derived CDR1 and CDR2 are SGHTA and FQGTGA. V lost 8 bases to trimming and J lost 2 bases, with 11 bases between them. The specimen was CD4+ T cells from peripheral blood mononuclear cells, collected before pregnancy. The rearrangement links TRBV7-3 to TRBJ2-3, with a weak D call TRBD2 (6 bases). This receptor was taken from a female donor with multiple sclerosis, enrolled in a pregnancy study. The chain's CDR3 is CASGGHTTDTQYF. The CDR3 bases are TGTGCCAGCGGAGGGCACACCACAGATACGCAGTATTTT.